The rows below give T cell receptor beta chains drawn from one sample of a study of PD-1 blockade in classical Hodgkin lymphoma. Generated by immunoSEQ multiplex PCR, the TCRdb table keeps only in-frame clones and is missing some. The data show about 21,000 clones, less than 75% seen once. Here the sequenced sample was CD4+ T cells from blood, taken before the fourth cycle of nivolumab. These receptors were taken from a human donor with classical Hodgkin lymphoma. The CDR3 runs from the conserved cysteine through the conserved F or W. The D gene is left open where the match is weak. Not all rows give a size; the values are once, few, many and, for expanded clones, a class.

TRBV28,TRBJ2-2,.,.,CASSWQGDTGELFF,TGTGCCAGCAGTTGGCAGGGCGACACCGGGGAGCTGTTTTTT
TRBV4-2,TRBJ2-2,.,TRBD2,CASSQVGFVAGENNTGELFF,TGTGCCAGCAGCCAAGTTGGTTTCGTAGCGGGGGAAAACAACACCGGGGAGCTGTTTTTT
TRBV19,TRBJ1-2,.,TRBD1,CASSEQGAGGYTF,TGTGCCAGTAGTGAACAGGGGGCCGGTGGCTACACCTTC
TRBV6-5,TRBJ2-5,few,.,CASSYSDRGPETQYF,TGTGCCAGCAGTTACTCCGACCGGGGCCCCGAGACCCAGTACTTC
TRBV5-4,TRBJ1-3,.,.,CASSLGQVRNTIYF,TGTGCCAGCAGCTTGGGACAGGTTCGAAACACCATATATTTT
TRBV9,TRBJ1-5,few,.,CASSVGPGENQPQHF,TGTGCCAGCAGCGTGGGGCCGGGGGAGAATCAGCCCCAGCATTTT
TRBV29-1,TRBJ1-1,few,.,CSVGPGANTEAFF,TGCAGCGTTGGCCCAGGGGCGAACACTGAAGCTTTCTTT
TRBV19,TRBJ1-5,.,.,CASIRTRFSNQPQHF,TGTGCCAGTATCAGAACCCGCTTTAGCAATCAGCCCCAGCATTTT
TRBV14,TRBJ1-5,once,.,CASSQDSNQPQHF,TGTGCCAGCAGCCAAGATAGCAATCAGCCCCAGCATTTT
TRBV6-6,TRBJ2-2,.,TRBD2,CASTPSGTTGELFF,TGTGCCAGCACCCCTAGCGGGACCACCGGGGAGCTGTTTTTT
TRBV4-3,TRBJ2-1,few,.,CASSQDSYNEQFF,TGCGCCAGCAGCCAAGACTCCTACAATGAGCAGTTCTTC
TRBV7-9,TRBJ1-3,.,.,CASSERGSGNTIYF,TGTGCCAGCAGCGAAAGGGGGTCTGGAAACACCATATATTTT
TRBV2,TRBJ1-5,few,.,CASTLGRAGQPQHF,TGTGCCAGCACTCTGGGACGGGCAGGTCAGCCCCAGCATTTT
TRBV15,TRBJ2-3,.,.,CATSRVDRRGDTQYF,TGTGCCACCAGCAGAGTCGACAGACGTGGAGATACGCAGTATTTT
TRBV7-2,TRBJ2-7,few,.,CASSRDGGVEQYF,TGTGCCAGCAGCCGCGATGGCGGGGTCGAGCAGTACTTC
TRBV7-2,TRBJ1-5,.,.,CASSLGFRAGNQPQHF,TGTGCCAGCAGCTTAGGCTTTAGGGCAGGGAATCAGCCCCAGCATTTT
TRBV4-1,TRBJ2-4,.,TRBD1,CASSQEWTGVMNIQYF,TGCGCCAGCAGCCAAGAATGGACAGGGGTGATGAACATTCAGTACTTC
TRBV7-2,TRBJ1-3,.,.,CASSLAGSGNTIYF,TGTGCCAGCAGCTTAGCCGGGAGTGGAAACACCATATATTTT
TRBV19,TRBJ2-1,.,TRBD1,CASSIEDRSSNEQFF,TGTGCCAGTAGTATAGAGGACAGGTCAAGCAATGAGCAGTTCTTC